These T cell receptor beta chains were read from a single sample in a study of cytomegalovirus exposure and HLA in healthy donors. Clones were read by immunoSEQ multiplex PCR, and TCRdb kept only the in-frame ones, dropping some. Its clone listing holds 60,000 to 65,000 clones. Sequenced input: PBMCs. The receptors were sampled from a young man in good health and CMV-seropositive. CDR3s include the opening cysteine and the closing phenylalanine or tryptophan. The order of the fields is V gene, D gene, J gene, CDR3 protein, CDR3 DNA. The D gene is left open where the match is weak.

TRBV6-5	-	TRBJ2-3	CASSLTRSDTQYF	TGTGCCAGCAGTCTGACTAGGTCAGATACGCAGTATTTT
TRBV27	TRBD1	TRBJ1-2	CASSLARTGHGYTF	TGTGCCAGCAGTTTAGCCAGGACAGGCCATGGCTACACCTTC
TRBV9	-	TRBJ2-1	CASSSSKFF	TGTGCCAGCAGTTCAAGCAAGTTCTTC
TRBV7-9	TRBD2	TRBJ2-2	CASSSWDYNTGELFF	TGTGCCAGCAGCTCTTGGGACTATAACACCGGGGAGCTGTTTTTT
TRBV6-4	-	TRBJ2-1	CASSARSSSYNEQFF	TGTGCCAGCAGTGCGAGGTCAAGCTCCTACAATGAGCAGTTCTTC
TRBV6-1	-	TRBJ2-1	CASTPSLTLDEQFF	TGTGCCAGCACGCCCTCCTTGACCCTAGATGAGCAGTTCTTC
TRBV10-3	-	TRBJ2-5	CAISEGARETQYF	TGTGCCATCAGTGAGGGGGCTCGAGAGACCCAGTACTTC
TRBV6-5	-	TRBJ2-7	CASSYREDSSYEQYF	TGTGCCAGCAGTTATCGAGAGGACAGCTCCTACGAGCAGTACTTC
TRBV30	TRBD1	TRBJ1-5	CAWGTGGGQPQHF	TGTGCCTGGGGGACAGGGGGTGGGCAGCCCCAGCATTTT
TRBV18	-	TRBJ1-2	CASSPDGSGAFGYTF	TGTGCCAGCTCACCAGATGGCTCAGGGGCGTTCGGCTACACCTTC
TRBV25-1	-	TRBJ1-1	CASSHGGSTEAFF	TGTGCCAGCAGTCACGGGGGGTCAACTGAAGCTTTCTTT
TRBV5-6	-	TRBJ2-2	CASSAPHDEGRAGELFF	TGTGCCAGCAGCGCCCCCCACGATGAGGGTCGGGCCGGGGAGCTGTTTTTT
TRBV27	-	TRBJ2-6	CASREGSGANVLTF	TGTGCCAGCAGGGAGGGCTCTGGGGCCAACGTCCTGACTTTC
TRBV15	-	TRBJ2-7	CATSRVRTVYEQYF	TGTGCCACCAGCAGGGTCCGGACAGTATACGAGCAGTACTTC
TRBV6-1	-	TRBJ1-1	CASSPIRVNTEAFF	TGTGCCAGCAGCCCGATCCGGGTGAACACTGAAGCTTTCTTT
TRBV30	-	TRBJ2-7	CAWSTVSGGAYEQYF	TGTGCCTGGAGTACGGTATCTGGAGGAGCCTACGAGCAGTACTTC
TRBV28	TRBD1	TRBJ1-1	CASSSPTGGGAFF	TGTGCCAGCAGTTCCCCAACAGGGGGAGGAGCTTTCTTT
TRBV4-2	-	TRBJ2-2	CASSQGATVLTGELFF	TGTGCCAGCAGCCAAGGGGCGACAGTTCTCACCGGGGAGCTGTTTTTT
TRBV29-1	-	TRBJ2-7	CSAGGGFAYEQYF	TGCAGCGCCGGCGGAGGGTTCGCCTACGAGCAGTACTTC
TRBV5-1	-	TRBJ1-5	CASSLEGNSNQPQHF	TGCGCCAGCAGCTTGGAGGGGAATAGCAATCAGCCCCAGCATTTT
TRBV19	TRBD2	TRBJ2-3	CASRVASGRAGDTQYF	TGTGCCAGTAGGGTTGCTAGCGGGAGGGCCGGAGATACGCAGTATTTT
TRBV7-9	TRBD1	TRBJ1-2	CASSSPGGVGLVYGYTF	TGTGCCAGCAGCTCACCAGGGGGCGTCGGACTCGTCTATGGCTACACCTTC
TRBV7-9	TRBD2	TRBJ2-3	CASSFAGLAGDNTDTQYF	TGTGCCAGCAGCTTCGCGGGTCTAGCGGGAGACAACACAGATACGCAGTATTTT
TRBV18	TRBD1	TRBJ1-5	CASSPGQGAGQPQHF	TGTGCCAGCTCGCCTGGACAGGGGGCTGGTCAGCCCCAGCATTTT
TRBV9	-	TRBJ1-3	CASSDPMTRGGNTIYF	TGTGCCAGCAGCGATCCAATGACAAGGGGAGGAAACACCATATATTTT
TRBV9	-	TRBJ2-2	CASTLAANTGELFF	TGTGCCAGTACCTTAGCGGCGAACACCGGGGAGCTGTTTTTT
TRBV19	TRBD2	TRBJ2-3	CASRTSGGTDTQYF	TGTGCCAGTAGGACTAGCGGGGGCACAGATACGCAGTATTTT
TRBV6-1	TRBD1	TRBJ2-1	CASSEAKSGTGTYNEQFF	TGTGCCAGCAGTGAAGCAAAATCCGGGACAGGGACCTACAATGAGCAGTTCTTC
TRBV6-1	TRBD1	TRBJ1-2	CASSENRGHCGYTF	TGTGCCAGCAGTGAGAACAGGGGGCACTGTGGCTACACCTTC
TRBV29-1	-	TRBJ2-7	CSVEDSGVEQYF	TGCAGCGTTGAGGATTCCGGGGTCGAGCAGTACTTC
TRBV13	TRBD2	TRBJ2-5	CASSLGLAGVQETQYF	TGTGCCAGCAGCTTAGGCCTAGCGGGGGTCCAAGAGACCCAGTACTTC
TRBV4-1	TRBD1	TRBJ1-2	CASSQGNPGGVALYGYTF	TGCGCCAGCAGCCAAGGGAACCCAGGGGGAGTAGCTCTCTATGGCTACACCTTC
TRBV5-1	TRBD2	TRBJ2-7	CASSQLAGGPRVEQYF	TGCGCCAGCAGCCAGCTAGCGGGAGGCCCCAGAGTCGAGCAGTACTTC
TRBV6-6	-	TRBJ1-1	CASSYSGGRTEAFF	TGTGCCAGCAGTTACTCAGGGGGACGCACTGAAGCTTTCTTT
TRBV9	-	TRBJ1-3	CASSPPPGTGNTIYF	TGTGCCAGCAGCCCCCCTCCAGGTACTGGAAACACCATATATTTT
TRBV25-1	TRBD1	TRBJ2-5	CASQNPGQGRETQYF	TGTGCCAGCCAGAATCCGGGACAGGGGCGAGAGACCCAGTACTTC
TRBV7-8	-	TRBJ1-6	CASSFGRGRNSPLHF	TGTGCCAGCAGCTTCGGGAGGGGTCGGAATTCACCCCTCCACTTT
TRBV6-5	TRBD1	TRBJ2-7	CASSYGTGLYYEQYF	TGTGCCAGCAGTTATGGGACAGGGCTCTACTACGAGCAGTACTTC